A single sample gave rise to the 23 T cell receptor beta chains below, sequenced in a study of cytomegalovirus exposure and HLA in healthy donors. Libraries were prepared by immunoSEQ multiplex PCR; TCRdb keeps only in-frame clonotypes and omits some of them. The profile covers 150,000 to 200,000 clones, with around four fifths appearing a single time and around 2.4% taken by the ten largest. Sequencing was done on a sample of PBMCs. These receptors originate from a man aged 30-40 years in good health and CMV-seropositive.

The chain uses TRBV2 and TRBJ1-4; the D is unclear. This CDR3 is built from 15 residues. Trimming took off 10 bases at V and 8 bases at J, with 23 bases between the two ends. Germline-derived CDR1 and CDR2 are SNHLY and FYNNEI. DNA for the CDR3: TGTGCCACCCGTCAGGAATCGGTCCATGTAGAAAAACTGTTTTTT. Translation gives CATRQESVHVEKLFF.

The rearrangement links TRBV5-1 to TRBJ1-2, with TRBD1 matching 10 bases. This CDR3 spans 15 amino acids. Germline CDR1 reads SGHRS; CDR2 reads YFSETQ. V shed 4 bases and J 6 bases; nucleotides not matched to a gene: 9. The CDR3 DNA is TGCGCCAGCAGCCCGGGTTGGACAGGGGGGGATGGCTACACCTTC. Encoded protein: CASSPGWTGGDGYTF.

The chain employs TRBV4-2 and TRBJ2-2; D unresolved. This CDR3 spans 14 amino acids. The V gene's germline CDR1 is LGHNA and CDR2 YNFKEQ. Trimming pared 8 bases from V and 2 bases from J, leaving 12 bases between. The CDR3 DNA is TGTGCCAGCGGCGGCCAGATCAACACCGGGGAGCTGTTTTTT. Translation gives CASGGQINTGELFF.

The CDR3 spells CASSPRQENTEAFF. CDR3 bases: TGCGCCAGCAGCCCACGACAGGAGAACACTGAAGCTTTCTTT. The chain combines TRBV5-1 with TRBJ1-1, with D tentatively TRBD1 (6 bases). The length of the CDR3 is 14 residues. CDR1 and CDR2 from the germline V gene are SGHRS and YFSETQ. V was trimmed by 4 bases and J by 1 base, leaving 11 bases between them.

The CDR3 spells CASSPGSSGNTIYF. The CDR3 DNA reads as TGTGCCAGCAGCCCCGGGTCCTCTGGAAACACCATATATTTT. The chain carries TRBV6-5 and TRBJ1-3; D is undetermined. This CDR3 region has 14 residues. Trimming cost V 6 bases and J 0 bases, with 9 bases left between them. CDR1 and CDR2 from the germline V gene are MNHEY and SVGAGI.

V usage is TRBV9 and J usage is TRBJ1-6; 8 bases agree with TRBD1. The junction had 8 bases not matched to a gene; V was cut back by 4 bases and J by 2 bases. The CDR3 length is 17 residues. CDR1 is SGDLS, CDR2 YYNGEE, per germline. The CDR3 protein is CASSPRTGTTYNSPLHF. The CDR3 DNA is TGTGCCAGCAGCCCGCGGACAGGGACGACCTATAATTCACCCCTCCACTTT.

This clone has only a few counts. Here the CDR3 DNA reads TGCGCCAGCAGTGAGCTGGGGGCACAGGGCTATGGCTACACCTTC. Protein product: CASSELGAQGYGYTF. The chain joins TRBV10-2 to TRBJ1-2, with D possibly TRBD1 on 6 matching bases. This CDR3 has 15 amino acids. V lost 2 bases, J lost 4 bases, and 14 bases lay in between. CDR1 and CDR2 from the germline V gene are WSHSY and SAAADI.

The chain is built from TRBV6-6 and TRBJ1-3; 8 bases align to TRBD1. Trimming at V came to 2 bases and at J to 0 bases, leaving 3 bases not matched to a gene. This CDR3 is built from 16 residues. Per germline, CDR1 MNHNY and CDR2 SVGAGI (reference sequence). In DNA form, the CDR3 reads TGTGCCAGCAGTTACCAGGGGGCCCGCTCTGGAAACACCATATATTTT. The encoded protein is CASSYQGARSGNTIYF.

The chain has TRBV27 and TRBJ2-1; a weak D match, TRBD1 (5 bases). Germline loops: CDR1 MNHEY, CDR2 SMNVEV (reference sequence). The CDR3 extends over 13 amino acids. Trimming left V 5 bases short and J 2 bases short, with 7 bases between. The CDR3 sequence is CASSAGTYNEQFF. CDR3 nucleotides: TGTGCCAGCAGTGCAGGGACCTACAATGAGCAGTTCTTC.

The chain uses TRBV15 and TRBJ2-7, with TRBD1 matching 7 bases. The ends lost 2 bases at V and 3 bases at J; junction bases unmatched: 4. The CDR3 has 14 residues. Germline V gives CDR1 LNHNV, CDR2 YYDKDF (reference sequence). CDR3 in DNA: TGTGCCACCAGCAGAACAGGGGCCGACTACGAGCAGTACTTC. Translating gives CATSRTGADYEQYF.

The chain employs TRBV5-1 and TRBJ1-6; 8 positions agree with TRBD1. Trimming at V came to 4 bases and at J to 4 bases, leaving 7 bases not matched to a gene. The germline V gene encodes CDR1 SGHRS and CDR2 YFSETQ. CDR3 length: 16 residues. For the CDR3, the DNA is TGCGCCAGCAGCCGCACAGGGGGTTATTATAATTCACCCCTCCACTTT. Residues: CASSRTGGYYNSPLHF. Looking up the rest from reference TRBV5-1 and TRBJ1-6 gives the full variable domain: KAGVTQTPRYLIKTRGQQVTLSCSPISGHRSVSWYQQTPGQGLQFLFEYFSETQRNKGNFPGRFSGRQFSNSRSEMNVSTLELGDSALYLCASSRTGGYYNSPLHFGNGTRLTVT.

This chain uses TRBV10-3 with TRBJ2-1; no definite D call. This CDR3 region has 14 residues. The V end was cut by 2 bases, the J end by 3 bases, with 8 bases between. Germline V gene data show CDR1 as ENHRY and CDR2 as SYGVKD. The CDR3 bases are TGTGCCATCAGTGAGGAAGAGGACTACAATGAGCAGTTCTTC. This codes for CAISEEEDYNEQFF.

CDR3 in amino acids: CASSPQTSVEKFF. CDR3 in DNA: TGTGCCAGCAGCCCGCAGACTAGTGTGGAGAAGTTCTTC. The chain recombines TRBV7-2 with TRBJ2-1, with TRBD2 as a possible D gene (6 bases). Trimming cost V 5 bases and J 14 bases, with 19 bases left between them. CDR3 length equals 13 residues. The V gene's germline CDR1 is SGHTA and CDR2 FQGNSA.

The chain has TRBV6-5 and TRBJ1-1, with TRBD1 identical over 8 bases. The CDR3 totals 14 residues. V shed 5 bases and J 6 bases; nucleotides not matched to a gene: 8. Germline CDR1 is MNHEY and CDR2 is SVGAGI. This chain's CDR3 is CASSLLGTGAEAFF. CDR3 in DNA: TGTGCCAGCAGTCTTCTTGGGACAGGAGCTGAAGCTTTCTTT.

The genes are TRBV2 and TRBJ2-1; 7 bases line up with TRBD1. V trimming: 5 bases; J trimming: 0 bases; junction bases outside the gene matches: 4. The CDR3 sequence is 15 residues long. Germline assignment: CDR1 SNHLY and CDR2 FYNNEI. The CDR3 DNA sequence: TGTGCCAGCAGTCGGGACAGTTACTCCTACAATGAGCAGTTCTTC. Protein sequence: CASSRDSYSYNEQFF.

The chain joins TRBV10-3 to TRBJ2-7; possible D gene TRBD2, 5 bases. CDR3 length: 15 residues. V was clipped by 0 bases and J by 3 bases, with 12 bases between them. Germline lookup yields CDR1 ENHRY and CDR2 SYGVKD. This CDR3 is CAISESTDGDYEQYF. As DNA, the CDR3 is TGTGCCATCAGTGAGTCGACGGACGGGGACTACGAGCAGTACTTC.

This clone was picked up many times. The chain has TRBV9 and TRBJ1-3; unclear D gene. Between the trimmed V and J ends, which lost 1 base and 0 bases, there was a span of 2 bases. The CDR3 loop spans 13 amino acids. CDR1 is SGDLS and CDR2 is YYNGEE in the germline V gene. The CDR3 loop reads CASSVHSGNTIYF. The CDR3 DNA follows: TGTGCCAGCAGCGTACACTCTGGAAACACCATATATTTT.

The gene calls are TRBV5-6 and TRBJ1-6; 7 nucleotides align to TRBD1. Trimming removed 2 bases from V and 7 bases from J; junction bases left unmatched: 9. This CDR3 is built from 16 residues. Germline lookup yields CDR1 SGHDT and CDR2 YYEEEE. Here the CDR3 reads CASSFPGTELNSPLHF. The CDR3 DNA sequence: TGTGCCAGCAGCTTCCCTGGGACAGAATTAAATTCACCCCTCCACTTT.

This clone was seen more than once but under ten times. The J gene is TRBJ2-7, the V gene TRBV27, with 11 bases lining up with TRBD1. CDR1 and CDR2 from the germline V gene are MNHEY and SMNVEV (reference sequence). This CDR3 is 14 amino acids long. V lost 10 bases to trimming and J lost 5 bases; unmatched junction nucleotides: 10. CDR3 DNA sequence: TGTGCCACCGCTTGGACAGGGGGCGATCACGAGCAGTACTTC. Its protein product is CATAWTGGDHEQYF.

This rearrangement joins TRBV14 to TRBJ2-7, with 10 bases lining up with TRBD1. This CDR3 region has 16 residues. Germline V CDR1 and CDR2: SGHDN, FVKESK. V lost 4 bases and J lost 0; bases outside the gene matches: 6. The CDR3 sequence: CASSLRQGAISYEQYF. CDR3 coding DNA: TGTGCCAGCAGCCTCCGACAGGGGGCGATCTCCTACGAGCAGTACTTC.

This chain connects TRBV7-9 to TRBJ2-4; weak D call: TRBD1 (6 bases). The ends were cut back, 5 bases at V and 5 bases at J, with 16 bases in the middle. Germline values: CDR1 SEHNR, CDR2 FQNEAQ (reference sequence). The CDR3 contains 15 residues. Written as DNA, the CDR3 is TGTGCCAGCAGCCCCCCCCGGGACACAGAAAACATTCAGTACTTC. It is translated as CASSPPRDTENIQYF.

This rearrangement joins TRBV5-6 to TRBJ2-5; TRBD2 aligns across 7 bases. The CDR3 extends over 13 amino acids. V was clipped by 4 bases and J by 1 base; unmatched bases: 1. CDR1 and CDR2 (germline): SGHDT, YYEEEE. The CDR3 spells CASSGGGQETQYF. Here the CDR3 DNA reads TGTGCCAGCAGCGGGGGGGGCCAAGAGACCCAGTACTTC.

The chain uses TRBV5-1 and TRBJ2-1; perhaps TRBD1 as D (5 bases). V was shortened by 8 bases and J by 7 bases, with 25 bases between the two germline ends. The CDR3 has 16 amino acids. Germline lookup yields CDR1 SGHRS and CDR2 YFSETQ. CDR3 in DNA: TGCGCCAGTAAAACTACTCCGGGCCACGCAGGGAATGAGCAGTTCTTC. Translating gives CASKTTPGHAGNEQFF.